A single T cell receptor beta chain is shown here with its context. Antigen specificity is unknown. Central memory, naive, regulatory and stem cell-like memory CD4+ cells were sorted by CD45RO/CCR7/CD25/CD127/CD95/CD27. The data are from a study of beta chain features in type 1 diabetes. Study-wide points: Across patients, naive, central memory and Treg TCRB repertoires exhibited apparently greater similarity than was observed across healthy donors. Moderately but significantly shorter TCRB CDR3s were found in Type 1 diabetes patients in all four CD4+ subsets.

V lost 8 bases and J 5 bases, leaving 27 bases between the germline ends. Germline V lookup: CDR1 MDHEN, CDR2 SYDVKM. The CDR3 totals 17 residues. Expressed TCRB transcripts were sequenced because the isolated RNA had all been reverse transcribed beforehand. TCRdb's table, derived via immunoSEQ multiplex PCR, lists solely in-frame clones and lacks some. There are 200,000 to 250,000 clones in the sample; 55% to 70% occur only once, and 0.053% lies in the top ten. The specimen sequenced was naive CD4+ T cells from blood. This TCR came from a man aged 25-40 years in good health. The J gene is TRBJ2-5, the V gene TRBV28, with D perhaps TRBD1 (7 bases). The CDR3 region has the DNA TGTGCCAGCCGTCGGAACATCGGAGTAGCAGGGGGGGAGACCCAGTACTTC. It encodes CASRRNIGVAGGETQYF.